The clone carrying this T cell receptor beta chain was observed a single time. This entry is derived from a study of blood T cell repertoires in COVID-19. Study-wide background: The samples span acute and convalescent COVID-19 from the United States, Italy and Spain.

Profiling relied on immunoSEQ multiplex PCR, and the TCRdb table lists in-frame clones only, not all of them. The sample carries hundreds of thousands of clones, roughly 90% recorded once. Looked up from germline, CDR1 is SGDLS and CDR2 is YYNGEE. The CDR3 has 18 amino acids. V lost 1 base to trimming and J lost 4 bases, with 21 bases between them. This clonotype was sampled from a man between 18 and 35 years old with active or convalescent COVID-19. The specimen was peripheral blood. The chain combines TRBV9 with TRBJ2-1, with TRBD2 as a possible D gene (7 bases). In nucleotides, the CDR3 is TGTGCCAGCAGCGTATGCGGGAGTGGGGGCTACGTTTACAATGAGCAGTTCTTC. Protein sequence: CASSVCGSGGYVYNEQFF.